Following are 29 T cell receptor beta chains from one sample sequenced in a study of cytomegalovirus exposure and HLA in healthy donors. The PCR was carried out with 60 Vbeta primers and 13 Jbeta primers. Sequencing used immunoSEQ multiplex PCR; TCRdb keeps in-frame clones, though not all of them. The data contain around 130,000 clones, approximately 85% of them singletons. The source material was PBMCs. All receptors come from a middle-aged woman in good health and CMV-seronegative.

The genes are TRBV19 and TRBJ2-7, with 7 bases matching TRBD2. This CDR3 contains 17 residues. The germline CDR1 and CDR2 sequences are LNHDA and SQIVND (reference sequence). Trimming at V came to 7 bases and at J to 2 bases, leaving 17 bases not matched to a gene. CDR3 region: CASTRGTGGGGAYEQYF. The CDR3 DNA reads TGTGCCAGTACCCGTGGCACGGGGGGTGGGGGAGCCTACGAGCAGTACTTC.

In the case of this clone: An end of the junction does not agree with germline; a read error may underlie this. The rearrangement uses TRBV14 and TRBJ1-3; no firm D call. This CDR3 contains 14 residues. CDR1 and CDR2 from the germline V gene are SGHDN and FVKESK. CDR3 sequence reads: CASGQQARSNTIYF. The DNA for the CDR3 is TGTGCCAGCGGCCAACAAGCTCGATCAAACACCATATATTTT.

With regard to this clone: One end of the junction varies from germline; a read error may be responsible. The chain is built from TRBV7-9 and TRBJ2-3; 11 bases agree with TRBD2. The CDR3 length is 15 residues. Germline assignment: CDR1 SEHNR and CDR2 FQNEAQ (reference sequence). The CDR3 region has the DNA TGTTCCAGCAGCGGGTCTAGCGGGAGGTGGGATACGCAGTATTTT. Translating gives CSSSGSSGRWDTQYF.

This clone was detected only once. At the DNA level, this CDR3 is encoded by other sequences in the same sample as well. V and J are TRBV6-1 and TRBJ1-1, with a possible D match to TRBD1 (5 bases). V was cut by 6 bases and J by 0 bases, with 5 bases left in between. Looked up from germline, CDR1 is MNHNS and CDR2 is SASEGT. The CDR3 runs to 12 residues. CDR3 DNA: TGTGCCAGCAGCAGGGTGAACACTGAAGCTTTCTTT. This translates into CASSRVNTEAFF.

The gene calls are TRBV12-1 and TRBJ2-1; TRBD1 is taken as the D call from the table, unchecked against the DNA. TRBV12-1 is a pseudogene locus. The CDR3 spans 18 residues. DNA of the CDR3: TGTGCCAGCAGCGTCCTGGACAGGGTGGGACTACTCTACAATGAGCAGTTCTTC. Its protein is CASSVLDRVGLLYNEQFF.

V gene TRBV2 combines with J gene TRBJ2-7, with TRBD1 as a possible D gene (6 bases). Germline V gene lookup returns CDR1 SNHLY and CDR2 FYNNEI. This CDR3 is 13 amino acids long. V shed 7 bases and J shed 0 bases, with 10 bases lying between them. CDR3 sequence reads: CASTDRNSYEQYF. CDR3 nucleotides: TGTGCCAGCACCGACAGGAACTCCTACGAGCAGTACTTC.

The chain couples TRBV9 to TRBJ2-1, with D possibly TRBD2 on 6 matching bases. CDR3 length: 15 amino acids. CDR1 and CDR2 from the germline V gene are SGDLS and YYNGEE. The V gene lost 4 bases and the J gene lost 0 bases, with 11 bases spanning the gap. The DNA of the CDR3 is TGTGCCAGCAGCCAATCCGGGAGCTCCTACAATGAGCAGTTCTTC. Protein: CASSQSGSSYNEQFF. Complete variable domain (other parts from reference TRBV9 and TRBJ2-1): DSGVTQTPKHLITATGQRVTLRCSPRSGDLSVYWYQQSLDQGLQFLIQYYNGEERAKGNILERFSAQQFPDLHSELNLSSLELGDSALYFCASSQSGSSYNEQFFGPGTRLTVL.

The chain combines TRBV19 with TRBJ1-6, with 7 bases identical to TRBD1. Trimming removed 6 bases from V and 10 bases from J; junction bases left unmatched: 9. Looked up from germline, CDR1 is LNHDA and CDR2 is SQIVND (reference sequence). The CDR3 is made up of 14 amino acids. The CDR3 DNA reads TGTGCCAGTAGCACAGGGGAGTGGAGGTCACCCCTCCACTTT. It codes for CASSTGEWRSPLHF.

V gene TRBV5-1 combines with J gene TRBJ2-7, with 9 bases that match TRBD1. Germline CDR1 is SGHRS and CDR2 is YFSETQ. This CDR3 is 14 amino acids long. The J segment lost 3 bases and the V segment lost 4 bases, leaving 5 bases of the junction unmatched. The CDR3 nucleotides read TGCGCCAGCAGCAGGACAGGGGAGAACTACGAGCAGTACTTC. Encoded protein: CASSRTGENYEQYF.

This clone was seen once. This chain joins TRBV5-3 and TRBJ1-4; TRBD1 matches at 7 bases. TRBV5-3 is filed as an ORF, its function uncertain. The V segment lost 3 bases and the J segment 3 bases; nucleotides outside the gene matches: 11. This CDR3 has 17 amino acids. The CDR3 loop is CARSSPGQNHANEKLFF. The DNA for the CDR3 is TGTGCCAGAAGCTCGCCGGGACAGAACCATGCTAATGAAAAACTGTTTTTT.

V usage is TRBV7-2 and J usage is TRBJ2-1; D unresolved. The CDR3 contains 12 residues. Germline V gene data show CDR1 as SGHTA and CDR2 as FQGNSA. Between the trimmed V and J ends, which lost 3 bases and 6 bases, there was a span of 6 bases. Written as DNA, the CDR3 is TGTGCCAGCAGCTTGCGTTTCAATGAGCAGTTCTTC. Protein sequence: CASSLRFNEQFF. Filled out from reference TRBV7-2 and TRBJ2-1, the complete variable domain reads GAGVSQSPSNKVTEKGKDVELRCDPISGHTALYWYRQSLGQGLEFLIYFQGNSAPDKSGLPSDRFSAERTGGSVSTLTIQRTQQEDSAVYLCASSLRFNEQFFGPGTRLTVL.

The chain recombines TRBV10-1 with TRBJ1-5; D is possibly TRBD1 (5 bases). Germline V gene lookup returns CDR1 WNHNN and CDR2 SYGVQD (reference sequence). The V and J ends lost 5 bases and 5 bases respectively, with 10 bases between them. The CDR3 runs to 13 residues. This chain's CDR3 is CASSQGLHQPQHF. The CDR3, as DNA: TGCGCCAGCAGTCAGGGATTACATCAGCCCCAGCATTTT.

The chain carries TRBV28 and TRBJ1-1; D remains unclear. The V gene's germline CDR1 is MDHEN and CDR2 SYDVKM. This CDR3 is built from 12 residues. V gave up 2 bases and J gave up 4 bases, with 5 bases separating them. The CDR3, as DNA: TGTGCCAGCAGTTTACTAAGCACTGAAGCTTTCTTT. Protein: CASSLLSTEAFF.

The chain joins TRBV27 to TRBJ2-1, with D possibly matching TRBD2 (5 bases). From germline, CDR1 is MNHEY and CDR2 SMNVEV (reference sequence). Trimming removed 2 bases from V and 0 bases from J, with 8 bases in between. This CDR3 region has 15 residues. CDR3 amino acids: CASSLRLASYNEQFF. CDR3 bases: TGTGCCAGCAGTTTACGGCTAGCCTCCTACAATGAGCAGTTCTTC.

The CDR3 region has the DNA TGTGCCACCGGGGGGATGGTCGGTACTGAAGCTTTCTTT. As protein: CATGGMVGTEAFF. The chain has TRBV6-5 and TRBJ1-1, with D perhaps matching TRBD1 (5 bases). The germline V gene has CDR1 MNHEY and CDR2 SVGAGI. The V end lost 10 bases, the J end lost 5 bases, and 17 bases lay between the germline ends. CDR3 length: 13 residues.

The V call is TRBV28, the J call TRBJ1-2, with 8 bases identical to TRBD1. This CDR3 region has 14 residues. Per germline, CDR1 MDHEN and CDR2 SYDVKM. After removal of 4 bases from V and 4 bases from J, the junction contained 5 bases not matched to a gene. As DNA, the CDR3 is TGTGCCAGCAGTTCCAGACAGGGGCTCTATGGCTACACCTTC. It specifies CASSSRQGLYGYTF.

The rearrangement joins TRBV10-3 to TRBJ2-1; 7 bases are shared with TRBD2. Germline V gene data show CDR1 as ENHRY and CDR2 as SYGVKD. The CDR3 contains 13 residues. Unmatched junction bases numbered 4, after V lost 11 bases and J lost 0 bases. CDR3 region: CAVGGSSYNEQFF. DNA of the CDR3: TGTGCCGTGGGGGGGAGCTCCTACAATGAGCAGTTCTTC.

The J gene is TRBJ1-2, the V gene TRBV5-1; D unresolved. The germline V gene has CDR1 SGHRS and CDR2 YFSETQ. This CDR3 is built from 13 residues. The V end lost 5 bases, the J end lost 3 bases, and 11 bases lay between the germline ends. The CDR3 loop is CASSPSADYGYTF. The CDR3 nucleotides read TGCGCCAGCAGTCCAAGCGCGGACTATGGCTACACCTTC.

Written as DNA, the CDR3 is TGTGCCATCAGTGAGCAGGGAAACCTGGGTGAGGGCTACACCTTC. Encoded protein: CAISEQGNLGEGYTF. The chain has TRBV10-3 and TRBJ1-2, with D possibly matching TRBD1 (5 bases). Trimming removed 2 bases at V and 8 bases at J, with 18 bases between. Germline values: CDR1 ENHRY, CDR2 SYGVKD. The CDR3 is 15 amino acids.

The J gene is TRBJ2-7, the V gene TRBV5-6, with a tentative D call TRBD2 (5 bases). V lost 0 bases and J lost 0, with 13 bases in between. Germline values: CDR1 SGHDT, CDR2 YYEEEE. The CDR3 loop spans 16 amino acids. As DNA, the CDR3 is TGTGCCAGCAGCTTGGGACTAACGGGCAGCTCCTACGAGCAGTACTTC. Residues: CASSLGLTGSSYEQYF.

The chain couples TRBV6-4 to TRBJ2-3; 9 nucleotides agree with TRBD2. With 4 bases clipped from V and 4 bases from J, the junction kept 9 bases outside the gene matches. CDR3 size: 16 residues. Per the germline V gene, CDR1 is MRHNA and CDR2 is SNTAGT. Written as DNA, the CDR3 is TGTGCCAGCAGTGGCCTGGGAGCGGGAGGCGCAGATACGCAGTATTTT. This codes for CASSGLGAGGADTQYF.

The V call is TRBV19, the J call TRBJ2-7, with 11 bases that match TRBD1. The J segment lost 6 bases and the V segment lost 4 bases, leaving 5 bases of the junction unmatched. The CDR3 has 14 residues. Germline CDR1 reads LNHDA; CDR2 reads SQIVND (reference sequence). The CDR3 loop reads CASSTPGQGVEQYF. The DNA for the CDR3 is TGTGCCAGTAGTACTCCGGGACAGGGGGTCGAGCAGTACTTC.

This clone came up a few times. CDR3 DNA: TGTGCCAGCAGCCTGACACCTTCCTACGAGCAGTACTTC. Amino acids: CASSLTPSYEQYF. The chain uses TRBV7-9 and TRBJ2-7; D is unclear. The CDR3 spans 13 residues. CDR1 and CDR2 from the germline V gene are SEHNR and FQNEAQ (reference sequence). The V gene lost 5 bases and the J gene lost 1 base, with 9 bases spanning the gap.

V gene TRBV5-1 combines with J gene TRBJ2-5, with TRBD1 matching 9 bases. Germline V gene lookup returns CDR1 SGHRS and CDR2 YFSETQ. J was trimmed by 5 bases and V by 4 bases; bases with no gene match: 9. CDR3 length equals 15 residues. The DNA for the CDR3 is TGCGCCAGCAGCGTACAACAGGGGGCTGGGGAGACCCAGTACTTC. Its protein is CASSVQQGAGETQYF.

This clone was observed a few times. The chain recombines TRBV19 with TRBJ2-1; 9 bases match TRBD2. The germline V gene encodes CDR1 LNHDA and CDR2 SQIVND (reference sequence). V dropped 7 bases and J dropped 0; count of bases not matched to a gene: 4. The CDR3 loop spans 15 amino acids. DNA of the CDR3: TGTGCCAGTACCCTAGCGGGGAACTCCTACAATGAGCAGTTCTTC. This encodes CASTLAGNSYNEQFF.

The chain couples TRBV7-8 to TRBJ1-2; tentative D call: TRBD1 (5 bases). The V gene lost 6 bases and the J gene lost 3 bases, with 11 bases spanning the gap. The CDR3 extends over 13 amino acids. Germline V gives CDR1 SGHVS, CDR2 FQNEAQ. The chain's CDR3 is CASRTPGDYGYTF. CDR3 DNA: TGTGCCAGCAGGACCCCGGGGGACTATGGCTACACCTTC.

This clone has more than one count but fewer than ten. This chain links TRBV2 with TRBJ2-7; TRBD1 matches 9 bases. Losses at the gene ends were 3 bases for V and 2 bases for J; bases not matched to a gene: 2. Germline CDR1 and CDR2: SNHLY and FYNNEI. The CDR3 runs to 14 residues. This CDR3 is CASSDWDRAYEQYF. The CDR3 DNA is TGTGCCAGCAGTGACTGGGACAGGGCCTACGAGCAGTACTTC.

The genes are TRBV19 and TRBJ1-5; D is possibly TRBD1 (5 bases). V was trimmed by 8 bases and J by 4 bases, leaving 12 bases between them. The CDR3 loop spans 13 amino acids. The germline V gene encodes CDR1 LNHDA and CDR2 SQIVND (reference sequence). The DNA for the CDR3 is TGTGCCAGTGGGCAAGGGGTGAATCAGCCCCAGCATTTT. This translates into CASGQGVNQPQHF.

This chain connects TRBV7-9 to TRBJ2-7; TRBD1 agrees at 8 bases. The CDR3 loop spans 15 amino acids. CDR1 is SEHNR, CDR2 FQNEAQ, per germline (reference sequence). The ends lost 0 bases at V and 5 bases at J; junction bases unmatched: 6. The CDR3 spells CASSLAGRGRHEQYF. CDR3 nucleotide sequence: TGTGCCAGCAGCTTAGCAGGCAGGGGGCGACACGAGCAGTACTTC. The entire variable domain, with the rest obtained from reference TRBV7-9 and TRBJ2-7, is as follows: DTGVSQNPRHKITKRGQNVTFRCDPISEHNRLYWYRQTLGQGPEFLTYFQNEAQLEKSRLLSDRFSAERPKGSFSTLEIQRTEQGDSAMYLCASSLAGRGRHEQYFGPGTRLTVT.